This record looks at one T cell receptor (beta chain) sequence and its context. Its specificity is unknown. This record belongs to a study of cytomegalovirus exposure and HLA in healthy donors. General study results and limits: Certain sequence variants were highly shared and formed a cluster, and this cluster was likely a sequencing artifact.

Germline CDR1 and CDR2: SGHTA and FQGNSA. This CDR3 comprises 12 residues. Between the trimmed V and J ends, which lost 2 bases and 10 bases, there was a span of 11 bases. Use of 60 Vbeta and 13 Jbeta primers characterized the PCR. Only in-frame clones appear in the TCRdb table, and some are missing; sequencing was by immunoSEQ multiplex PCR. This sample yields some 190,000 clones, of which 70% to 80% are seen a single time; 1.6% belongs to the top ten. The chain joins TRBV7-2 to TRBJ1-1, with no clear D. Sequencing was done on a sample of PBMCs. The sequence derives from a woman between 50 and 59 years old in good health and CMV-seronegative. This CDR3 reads CASSLNTVGAFF. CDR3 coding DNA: TGTGCCAGCAGCTTAAATACAGTGGGAGCTTTCTTT.